This entry is about one TCR beta chain. Per the original data handling: For nucleated cells, counts were estimated from reference gene primer amplification. Some clones are missing from TCRdb's copy, which holds only in-frame ones; the method was immunoSEQ multiplex PCR. The D gene and trimming were derived from the DNA, and the V and J assignments and clone size from that table. The sample records 470,000 or so clones, roughly 91% being singletons. Germline V gene sequence: CDR1 SGDLS, CDR2 YYNGEE. V gave up 4 bases and J gave up 1 base, with 16 bases separating them. The CDR3 is 16 residues long. The data derive from a study of blood T cell repertoires in COVID-19. The wider study: Samples came from the United States, Italy and Spain, spanning acute and convalescent COVID-19. T cells, B-cell-depleted T cells, or PBMCs provided the cDNA or gDNA that served as material.

What was sequenced was peripheral blood. The V call is TRBV9, the J call TRBJ2-3; tentative D call: TRBD2 (7 bases). The TCR comes from a woman in her 30s with acute or convalescent COVID-19. Here the CDR3 DNA reads TGTGCCAGCAGCTCCGGGGGGCGCCGGGGCACAGATACGCAGTATTTT. Its protein product is CASSSGGRRGTDTQYF.